These T cell receptor beta chains were read from a single sample in a study of blood T cell repertoires in COVID-19. The protocol was immunoSEQ multiplex PCR, while the TCRdb copy is restricted to in-frame clones and leaves out a portion. There are 200,000 to 250,000 clones in the sample; over 65% occur only once, and 3% to 4% lies in the top ten. Sample: PBMCs or T cells enriched from blood (not recorded which). The receptors originated from a woman aged 60 to 75 who had recovered from COVID-19. Each CDR3 is given with its conserved first and last residue. A D gene is named only where the DNA matches it firmly. Not all rows give a size; the values are once, few, many and, for expanded clones, a class.

j_call d_call v_call clone_size cdr3_nt cdr3_aa
TRBJ2-1 NA TRBV3-1/TRBV3-2 NA TGTGCCAGCAGCCAAGAGGGCACCATTTGGAATGAGCAGTTCTTC CASSQEGTIWNEQFF
TRBJ2-1 TRBD2 TRBV7-2 NA TGTGCCAGCAGCCCCGGGTGGGGGGGAGGCAATGAGCAGTTCTTC CASSPGWGGGNEQFF
TRBJ2-1 TRBD2 TRBV19 NA TGTGCCAGTAGTATAAGGGAGGGTGAGCAGTTCTTC CASSIREGEQFF
TRBJ1-1 NA TRBV6-1 once TGTGCCAGCAGTGAGAGCAGGGCCACCGAAGCTTTCTTT CASSESRATEAFF
TRBJ2-2 TRBD1 TRBV27 NA TGTGCCACCACGACCGGGACAGGGGGAACCGGGGAGCTGTTTTTT CATTTGTGGTGELFF
TRBJ1-5 TRBD1 TRBV5-6 NA TGTGCCAGCAGCTTGCGGGGACAGGGCAACAATCAGCCCCAGCATTTT CASSLRGQGNNQPQHF
TRBJ1-4 NA TRBV7-9 NA TGTGCCAGCAGCTTAAAAACGGGGGAGGTAGCAACTAATGAAAAACTGTTTTTT CASSLKTGEVATNEKLFF
TRBJ1-1 NA TRBV4-3 NA TGCGCCAGCAGCCAAGCATCAGGTCCAGGGAGGCACACTGAAGCTTTCTTT CASSQASGPGRHTEAFF
TRBJ1-1 NA TRBV11-2 few TGTGCCAGCAGCCTAACACCTCAGGACATGAGCGCTTTCTTT CASSLTPQDMSAFF
TRBJ2-3 NA TRBV10-3 NA TGTGCCATCAGTTTACAGGGAGGCACAGATACGCAGTATTTT CAISLQGGTDTQYF
TRBJ2-5 TRBD2 TRBV6-1 NA TGTGCCAGCAGTGACGTCGGCGGGGGGGCCCGAGAGACCCAGTACTTC CASSDVGGGARETQYF
TRBJ1-1 NA TRBV2 NA TGTGCCAGCAGTGAAAACAGGGAAGAAGCTTTCTTT CASSENREEAFF
TRBJ2-2 TRBD1 TRBV6-6 NA TGTGCCAGCAGCCGCTGGACAGGAGGTGCCGGGGAGCTGTTTTTT CASSRWTGGAGELFF
TRBJ1-5 NA TRBV5-7 NA TGTGCCAGCAGCCCCGGCAATCAGCCCCAGCATTTT CASSPGNQPQHF
TRBJ2-4 NA TRBV6-6 NA TGTGCCAGCAGTTACGTTCGGGGGGCCCAAAACATTCAGTACTTC CASSYVRGAQNIQYF
TRBJ1-2 TRBD1 TRBV5-5 NA TGTGCCAGCAGCCCCTCGACAGGGCCCCCAGACTATGGCTACACCTTC CASSPSTGPPDYGYTF
TRBJ1-1 TRBD1 TRBV5-1 NA TGCGCCAGCAGCTCCCCGGGGCAGGGGGTGAACACTGAAGCTTTCTTT CASSSPGQGVNTEAFF
TRBJ2-7 NA TRBV14 NA TGTGCCAGCAGCCAAAGTGCAGAGGGCTACGAGCAGTACTTC CASSQSAEGYEQYF
TRBJ1-4 TRBD1 TRBV7-2 once TGTGCCAGCAGTACACCGGGACAGTCTAATGAAAAACTGTTTTTT CASSTPGQSNEKLFF
TRBJ1-6 NA TRBV25-1 NA TGTGCCAGCAGTGATTCTATAGGGGAGGGATCACCCCTCCACTTT CASSDSIGEGSPLHF
TRBJ1-2 TRBD1 TRBV12-3/TRBV12-4 NA TGTGCCAGCAGGCGGGACAGGGCGTATGGCTACACCTTC CASRRDRAYGYTF
TRBJ1-5 NA TRBV7-9 NA TGTGCCAGCCGGCAGGGAAACAATCAGCCCCAGCATTTT CASRQGNNQPQHF
TRBJ1-2 NA TRBV5-4 NA TGTGCCAGCAGCGAGACTAACTATGGCTACACCTTC CASSETNYGYTF
TRBJ1-6 NA TRBV6-5 NA TGTGCCAGCAGTTACTCGCAGGTCGTCGGTTCACCCCTCCACTTT CASSYSQVVGSPLHF
TRBJ1-6 TRBD1 TRBV5-4 NA TGTGCCAGCAGCACAGGGACAGGAAGCTCCTATAATTCACCCCTCCACTTT CASSTGTGSSYNSPLHF
TRBJ1-6 NA TRBV7-2 NA TGTGCCAGCAGCTTAGAGGGGAAGGGATCACCCCTCCACTTT CASSLEGKGSPLHF
TRBJ1-6 NA TRBV7-9 NA TGTGCCAGCAGCCCCCACAGGGCAGGGTCACCCCTCCACTTT CASSPHRAGSPLHF
TRBJ2-1 NA TRBV7-9 NA TGTGCCAGCAGCTTAGAACCACCAGGAAATGAGCAGTTCTTC CASSLEPPGNEQFF
TRBJ1-6 NA TRBV12-5 NA TGTGCTAGTGGACCGGTGGGAGAGTATTCACCCCTCCACTTT CASGPVGEYSPLHF
TRBJ1-2 NA TRBV6-5 NA TGTGCCAGCAGCCAAGGGGGGGCTAACTATGGCTACACCTTC CASSQGGANYGYTF
TRBJ2-3 NA TRBV29-1 NA TGCAGCGTTCCCTTACAGACAGATACGCAGTATTTT CSVPLQTDTQYF
TRBJ2-3 TRBD2 TRBV11-2 NA TGTGCCAGCAGCTTACCCGGGAGGCGGGATACGCAGTATTTT CASSLPGRRDTQYF
TRBJ1-3 NA TRBV7-9 once TGTGCCAGCAGCTTAGCAGGCAGCGAGGGAAACACCATATATTTT CASSLAGSEGNTIYF
TRBJ2-3 TRBD2 TRBV4-1 NA TGCGCCAGCAGCCGAGGACTAGCGGGAGAGAATGGGGGCACAGATACGCAGTATTTT CASSRGLAGENGGTDTQYF
TRBJ2-5 TRBD1 TRBV19 NA TGTGCCAGTAGAAATCGGTCACCGGGACAGGGCCAAGAGACCCAGTACTTC CASRNRSPGQGQETQYF
TRBJ1-2 NA TRBV13 NA TGTGCCAGCAGCTTAGGAGGGGGTTTGGATGGCTACACCTTC CASSLGGGLDGYTF
TRBJ1-5 NA TRBV7-2 NA TGTGCCAGCAGCTTAAATCTAGGCCCCAATCAGCCCCAGCATTTT CASSLNLGPNQPQHF
TRBJ2-7 TRBD1 TRBV18 NA TGTGCCAGCTCACTCCGGACAGGGGTTGTTTACGAGCAGTACTTC CASSLRTGVVYEQYF